This TCR beta chain was sequenced in a study of response to subunit inactivated influenza vaccine. Study observations and caveats: There was a suggestion from the authors that each seasonal influenza vaccination recruits few new T cells.

The CDR3 is 14 amino acids. The ends were cut back, 4 bases at V and 4 bases at J, with 12 bases in the middle. As concerns this clonotype: The target antigen is unknown.

TCRdb called the RT-PCR reads again in MiXCR, with one record for every CDR3 protein. Of 450,000 to 600,000 distinct CDR3 sequences listed, around 7.9% are singletons. The material was PBMCs from blood, obtained 23 months after vaccination. The rearrangement uses TRBV12-3 or TRBV12-4 and TRBJ2-3; D may be TRBD2 (6 bases). The origin of this receptor is a man between 45 and 75 years old who received an inactivated influenza vaccine. CDR3 nucleotides: TGTGCCAGCAGTTATCATTCGGGGGCAGATACGCAGTATTTT. Translating gives CASSYHSGADTQYF.